This T cell receptor (beta chain) emerged from a study of cytomegalovirus exposure and HLA in healthy donors. In the PCR, 60 Vbeta and 13 Jbeta primers were used. Using immunoSEQ multiplex PCR, the repertoire was profiled, and TCRdb retains in-frame clones only, with some absent. Seen here are more than 85,000 clones, 79% observed once, and the top ten hold approximately 3.7%. The CDR3 runs to 17 residues. Germline trimming cut 3 bases from V and 6 bases from J; bases unmatched to any gene: 10. Germline V gives CDR1 MGHRA, CDR2 YSYEKL. Concerning this clone itself: No antigen is known for it.

General study findings and limits: A missense variant in DCLRE1C was later tied to TCR beta V- and J-gene trimming.

This TCR came from a female donor in good health and CMV-seropositive. Material: PBMCs. The chain has TRBV4-1 and TRBJ2-5; 13 bases map to TRBD2. CDR3 in amino acids: CASSHSLLAGGQQTQYF. Here the CDR3 DNA reads TGCGCCAGCAGCCATTCGTTACTAGCGGGGGGGCAACAGACCCAGTACTTC.